This T cell receptor (beta chain) came from a study of T cell clones after liver transplantation. Overall study results and limits: Small, mixed patient groups and varying post-transplant times limit these conclusions. Low donor cell numbers restricted donor-reactive repertoire measurement in two subjects.

CDR1 is MDHEN, CDR2 SYDVKM, per germline. The CDR3 covers 12 residues. Trimming stripped 1 base from V and 4 bases from J, with 5 bases between. Sorting of unstimulated PBMCs yielded separate CD3+CD4+ and CD3+CD8+ fractions. With respect to this clone: What it binds is not known.

The protocol was immunoSEQ multiplex PCR, while the TCRdb copy is restricted to in-frame clones and leaves out a portion. The sample lists about 120,000 clones, roughly nine tenths occurring once. This sample comprised CD4+ T cells from blood, obtained 12 months after liver transplant. This clonotype originated in a human patient who received a liver transplant. T cells may partly derive from the graft donor. This rearrangement joins TRBV28 to TRBJ2-7, with D uncertain. CDR3 loop: CASSLSTYEQYF. CDR3 bases: TGTGCCAGCAGTTTATCTACATACGAGCAGTACTTC.